The source of this T cell receptor beta chain is a study of blood T cells in healthy people across ages. Study results and limitations: There was a strong correlation between TCR beta diversity and naive T cell percentage.

The CDR3 has 16 residues. V lost 3 bases, J lost 2 bases, and 20 bases lay in between. Germline lookup yields CDR1 DFQATT and CDR2 SNEGSKA (reference sequence). Notes on this clonotype: Its target is not known.

Then a second PCR, running roughly 7 to 11 cycles, was carried out with a sample-barcoded 5' primer and a J-beta primer mix. Each of the cDNA molecules was tagged by a template-switch adaptor with 12 random nucleotides. MiXCR, run by TCRdb on the 5' RACE reads, gives a single entry per CDR3 protein. The repertoire holds about 900,000 distinct CDR3 sequences, with roughly 43% as singletons. This chain uses TRBV20-1 with TRBJ2-7; no reliable D call. This receptor was obtained from a man in his thirties or forties in good health. Material for sequencing was blood. In nucleotides, the CDR3 is TGCAGTGCTAGCCCCCTTTTTGGCGGACCTCCCTACGAGCAGTACTTC. Translating it yields CSASPLFGGPPYEQYF.